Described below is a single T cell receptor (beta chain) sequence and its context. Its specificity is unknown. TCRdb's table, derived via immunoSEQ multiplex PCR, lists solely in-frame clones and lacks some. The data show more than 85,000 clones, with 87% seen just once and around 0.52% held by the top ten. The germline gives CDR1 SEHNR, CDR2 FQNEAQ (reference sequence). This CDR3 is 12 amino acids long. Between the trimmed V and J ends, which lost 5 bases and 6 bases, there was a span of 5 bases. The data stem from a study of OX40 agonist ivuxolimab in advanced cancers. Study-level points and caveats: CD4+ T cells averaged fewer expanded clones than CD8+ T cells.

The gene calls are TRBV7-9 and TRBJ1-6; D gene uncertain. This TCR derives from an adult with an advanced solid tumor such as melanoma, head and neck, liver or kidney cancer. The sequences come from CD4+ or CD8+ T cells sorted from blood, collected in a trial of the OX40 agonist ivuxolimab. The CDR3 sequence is CASSPSNSPLHF. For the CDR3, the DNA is TGTGCCAGCAGCCCCTCTAATTCACCCCTCCACTTT.